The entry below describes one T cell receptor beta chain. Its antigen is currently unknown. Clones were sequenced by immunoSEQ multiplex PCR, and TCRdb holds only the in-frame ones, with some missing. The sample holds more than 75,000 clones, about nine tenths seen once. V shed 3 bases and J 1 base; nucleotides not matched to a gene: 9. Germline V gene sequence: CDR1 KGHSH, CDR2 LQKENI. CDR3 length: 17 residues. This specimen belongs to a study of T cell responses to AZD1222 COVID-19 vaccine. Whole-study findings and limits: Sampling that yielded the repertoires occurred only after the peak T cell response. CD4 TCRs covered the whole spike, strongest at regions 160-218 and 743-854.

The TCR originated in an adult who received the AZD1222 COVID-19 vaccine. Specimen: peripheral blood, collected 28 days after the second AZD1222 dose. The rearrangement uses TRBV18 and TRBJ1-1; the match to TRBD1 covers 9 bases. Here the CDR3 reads CASSPTGTGMGNTEAFF. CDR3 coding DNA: TGTGCCAGCTCACCTACCGGGACAGGGATGGGGAACACTGAAGCTTTCTTT.